This T cell receptor beta chain was observed in a study of cytomegalovirus exposure and HLA in healthy donors. TCRdb's copy holds only in-frame clones and misses some; the assay was immunoSEQ multiplex PCR. The sample has some 100,000 clones; about 84% are singletons. This clone was seen more than once but under ten times. Its antigen is not known. Regarding the study as a whole: Cytomegalovirus association was assigned to approximately 160 TCR beta chains.

The donors were in the approximately 110-subject validation cohort; that cohort was separate from the approximately 670-subject first cohort. V was pared by 1 base and J by 3 bases, with 10 bases between. The CDR3 sequence is 14 residues long. Germline V lookup: CDR1 SEHNR, CDR2 FQNEAQ (reference sequence). The sequenced material came from PBMCs. This chain links TRBV7-9 with TRBJ2-7; no definite D call. This receptor was identified in a man in his late teens or twenties in good health and CMV-seronegative. As DNA, the CDR3 is TGTGCCAGCAGCTTAGGCGTCGGTAACTACGAGCAGTACTTC. This codes for CASSLGVGNYEQYF.